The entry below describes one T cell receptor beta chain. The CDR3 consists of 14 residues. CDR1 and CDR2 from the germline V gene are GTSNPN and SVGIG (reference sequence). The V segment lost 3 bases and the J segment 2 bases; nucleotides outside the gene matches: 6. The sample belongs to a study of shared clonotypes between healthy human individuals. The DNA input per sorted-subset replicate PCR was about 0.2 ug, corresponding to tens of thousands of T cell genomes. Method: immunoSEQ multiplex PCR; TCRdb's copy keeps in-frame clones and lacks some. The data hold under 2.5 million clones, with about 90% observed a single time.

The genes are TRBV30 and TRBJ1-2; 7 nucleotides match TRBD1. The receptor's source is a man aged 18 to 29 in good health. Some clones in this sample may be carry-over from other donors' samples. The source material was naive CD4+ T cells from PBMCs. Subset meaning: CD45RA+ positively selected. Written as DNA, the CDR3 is TGTGCCTGGAGATGGGCAGGGGGAAACTATGGCTACACCTTC. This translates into CAWRWAGGNYGYTF.